This is a list of T cell receptor beta chains from one sample in a study of blood T cell repertoires in COVID-19. Assay used: immunoSEQ multiplex PCR; TCRdb lists only in-frame clones, some missing. The profile shows 90,000 to 100,000 clones, approximately 90% of them singletons. Material for sequencing was peripheral blood. These TCRs come from an older woman with COVID-19, enrolled during active disease. The CDR3 runs from the conserved cysteine through the conserved F or W. A D gene is named only where the DNA matches it firmly. The size entry is marked missing in some rows and otherwise reads once, few, many or a size class.

>TRBJ2-2|TRBV30|.|once
CAWSGGTGELFF
TGTGCCTGGAGTGGCGGCACCGGGGAGCTGTTTTTT
>TRBJ2-2|TRBV30|.|.
CAWGLTGGDTGELFF
TGTGCCTGGGGATTAACAGGGGGGGACACCGGGGAGCTGTTTTTT
>TRBJ1-2|TRBV7-2|.|.
CASSFIPGGYTF
TGTGCCAGCAGCTTCATCCCCGGGGGCTACACCTTC
>TRBJ1-2|TRBV30|.|.
CAWRAQGGNYGYTF
TGTGCCTGGAGGGCCCAGGGAGGAAACTATGGCTACACCTTC
>TRBJ1-2|TRBV10-2|.|.
CASSEGPDYGYTF
TGCGCCAGCAGTGAGGGGCCGGACTATGGCTACACCTTC
>TRBJ2-7|TRBV29-1|TRBD1|.
CSVRDRGPTYEQYF
TGCAGCGTGAGAGACAGGGGGCCGACCTACGAGCAGTACTTC
>TRBJ2-1|TRBV5-1|.|.
CASGATLANNEQFF
TGCGCCAGCGGCGCAACACTAGCCAACAATGAGCAGTTCTTC
>TRBJ1-1|TRBV6-6|TRBD1|.
CASEGGYNTEAFF
TGTGCCAGCGAAGGGGGCTATAACACTGAAGCTTTCTTT
>TRBJ2-7|TRBV7-9|.|.
CASSLDSHSYEQYF
TGTGCCAGCAGCTTGGACAGCCACTCCTACGAGCAGTACTTC
>TRBJ1-2|TRBV27|.|.
CASSHTTRIQTGYTF
TGTGCCAGCAGTCACACAACGAGGATTCAGACTGGCTACACCTTC
>TRBJ1-6|TRBV5-5|.|once
CASSLVPGVNSPLHF
TGTGCCAGCAGCTTGGTTCCGGGAGTTAATTCACCCCTCCACTTT
>TRBJ2-7|TRBV5-1|.|.
CASSLGLQGFDEQYF
TGCGCCAGCAGCCTTGGGCTGCAGGGTTTCGACGAGCAGTACTTC
>TRBJ2-7|TRBV27|TRBD1|.
CASSYLGQGASYEQYF
TGTGCCAGCAGTTACCTCGGACAGGGTGCCTCCTACGAGCAGTACTTC
>TRBJ2-3|TRBV10-1|TRBD2|once
CATKGGTGADTQYF
TGCGCCACCAAGGGAGGGACGGGGGCAGATACGCAGTATTTT
>TRBJ2-5|TRBV4-1|.|.
CASSQAPPGWKETQYF
TGCGCCAGCAGCCAAGCCCCCCCAGGGTGGAAAGAGACCCAGTACTTC
>TRBJ2-3|TRBV6-5|TRBD1|.
CASRDDRGGADTQYF
TGTGCCAGCAGGGACGACAGGGGCGGGGCAGATACGCAGTATTTT
>TRBJ2-7|TRBV19|TRBD1|.
CASGTGGIPYEQYF
TGTGCCAGTGGTACAGGGGGCATCCCCTACGAGCAGTACTTC
>TRBJ2-3|TRBV6-2/TRBV6-3|TRBD1|.
CASSYRKAGTGGMDTQYF
TGTGCCAGCAGTTACCGCAAGGCCGGGACAGGGGGGATGGATACGCAGTATTTT
>TRBJ2-7|TRBV19|.|.
CASSRGHQGHYEQYF
TGTGCCAGTAGTAGGGGACACCAGGGGCACTACGAGCAGTACTTC
>TRBJ1-2|TRBV29-1|TRBD1|.
CSVEDPRGRGLGYTF
TGCAGCGTTGAAGATCCCCGGGGCAGGGGGCTTGGCTACACCTTC
>TRBJ2-6|TRBV3-1/TRBV3-2|.|.
CASSQVSGANVLTF
TGTGCCAGCAGCCAAGTGTCAGGGGCCAACGTCCTGACTTTC
>TRBJ1-4|TRBV5-4|TRBD1|.
CASSTQGATNEKLFF
TGTGCCAGCAGCACACAGGGGGCGACTAATGAAAAACTGTTTTTT
>TRBJ2-5|TRBV11-2|TRBD2|.
CASSLQDGRETQYF
TGTGCCAGCAGCTTACAGGACGGGAGGGAGACCCAGTACTTC
>TRBJ1-1|TRBV6-5|TRBD1|few
CASSYAGQGKRKAFF
TGTGCCAGCAGTTACGCCGGACAGGGGAAAAGGAAAGCTTTCTTT
>TRBJ2-2|TRBV7-2|.|.
CASSPVIVGAPGELFF
TGTGCCAGCAGCCCCGTAATAGTTGGGGCCCCCGGGGAGCTGTTTTTT
>TRBJ1-2|TRBV6-5|.|.
CASSPLRGSGYTF
TGTGCCAGCAGTCCTCTTCGAGGGAGCGGCTACACCTTC
>TRBJ1-5|TRBV6-6|TRBD1|once
CASSRRQGRNQPQHF
TGTGCCAGCAGTCGCCGACAGGGGCGCAATCAGCCCCAGCATTTT
>TRBJ2-3|TRBV11-2|.|.
CASSSTLSGADTQYF
TGTGCCAGCAGCTCAACCCTGTCGGGGGCAGATACGCAGTATTTT
>TRBJ2-5|TRBV7-2|TRBD2|.
CASSLAEYQETQYF
TGTGCCAGCAGCCTAGCGGAGTACCAAGAGACCCAGTACTTC